This T cell receptor beta chain was captured by sequencing in a study of blood T cell repertoires in COVID-19 (dated by TCRdb to 2020 to 2022). Regarding the study in general: Samples from collaborators originated in the United States, Italy and Spain and spanned both the acute and convalescent phases of COVID-19. The material from the prospective study consisted of cDNA or gDNA derived from T cells, B-cell-depleted T cells, or PBMCs. The dataset comprised deeply sampled blood TCRbeta repertoires from subjects exposed to, actively infected with, or recovered from COVID-19. The repertoires were made available in a free public database intended to serve as a resource for research on the immune response to SARS-CoV-2. The samples were drawn from the first 160 participants of the ongoing ImmuneRACE study and from 950 to 1,500 subjects provided by 6 global collaborators. The sample metadata nearly always contained a de-identified subject ID, COVID-19 status, age in years and sex. Where available, HLA class I and class II types were taken from metadata supplied by the sample provider and were not determined by assay-based typing.

Study-wide conclusions, independent of this receptor: How much clinical and demographic metadata was included differed by source and by participant, and the metadata was provided uncurated.

In the prospective study, participants were roughly 18 to 100 years old, resided in about 25 geographic areas of the United States, and were enrolled through a virtual design. To assign participants to cohorts, the prospective study relied on clinical history that participants themselves reported in a screening survey and a study questionnaire. Exposed participants had been in contact with someone with a PCR-confirmed or clinician-diagnosed COVID-19 case within 2 weeks of study entry. In the prospective study, whole blood, serum and a nasopharyngeal or oropharyngeal swab were collected from each participant by mobile phlebotomists. Over a roughly two-month period, participants in the prospective study had the option of providing additional blood draws and questionnaires. Prospective study blood samples were shipped either frozen or at room temperature before DNA extraction. As to this clone: It lacks a known antigen. It has no much larger one-base neighbor in the sample; base qualities were not kept.

The CDR3 sequence holds 17 residues, the cysteine and phenylalanine included. The only DNA kept is the CDR3, 51 bases in frame from the first base. V is pruned by 2 bases and J by 3 bases, leaving 11 bases of the junction without a gene match. The germline V gene specifies SGHVS as CDR1 and FNYEAQ as CDR2. TCRbeta CDR3 regions were amplified from genomic DNA by means of the immunoSEQ Assay, a bias-controlled multiplex PCR. The authors processed their data as follows. The number of nucleated cells in each sample was estimated from the amplification of reference gene primers within the assay. To quantify the absolute abundance of each unique TCRbeta CDR3 rearrangement, sequence reads were collapsed and filtered. For each sample, productive Simpson clonality was calculated by taking the square root of Simpson's diversity index across productive rearrangements. The clones in this table, taken by TCRdb from immuneACCESS, are in-frame only. Not every clone is retained; where verified, under half of the shortfall comes from an unresolved V gene, and the cause of the rest is unknown. The V and J calls and clone size were taken over from that table, and D and trimming were inferred from the DNA. For this sample the table gives 250,000 to 300,000 clones, of which approximately 80% were detected only once. Of the sample, approximately 5% falls within the top ten clones.

The TCR sequence derives from a man between 35 and 55 years old who had been exposed to COVID-19. Sequenced input: PBMCs or T cells enriched from blood (not recorded which). The chain was built from TRBV7-6 and TRBJ2-7; TRBD1 agrees with 9 junctional bases. The DNA sequence follows: TGTGCCAGCAGCTTATCGCCGGGACAGGGAATTGACTACGAGCAGTACTTC. It encodes CASSLSPGQGIDYEQYF.